This T cell receptor beta chain was found in a study of T cells in localized non-small cell lung cancer. Study results and caveats: There was higher T cell clonality in uninvolved adjacent lung than in tumor, and it was highest there. Sequencing involved a lone tumor region, leaving heterogeneity possible.

About this clone itself: No antigen is known for it.

Trimming removed 4 bases from V and 3 bases from J; junction bases left unmatched: 4. The CDR3 spans 13 residues. The V gene's germline CDR1 is SGHNT and CDR2 YYREEE (reference sequence). The data were produced by immunoSEQ multiplex PCR, yet TCRdb's version contains in-frame clones alone and is incomplete. The data hold 100,000 to 150,000 clones, with about 90% observed a single time. This TCR was recovered from an older female donor with stage I lung adenocarcinoma. The material was peripheral blood, obtained before any cancer treatment. The V call is TRBV5-4, the J call TRBJ2-7; 7 bases are a match to TRBD1. The CDR3 bases are TGTGCCAGCAGCCGGACAGGAAACTACGAGCAGTACTTC. Amino acid sequence: CASSRTGNYEQYF.